This paragraph covers one T cell receptor beta chain sequence. Antigen unknown. This specimen comes from a study of radiation and T cells in renal cell carcinoma. The overall study: Nephrectomy followed 15 Gy stereotactic body radiation by 4 weeks.

Using immunoSEQ multiplex PCR, the repertoire was profiled, and TCRdb retains in-frame clones only, with some absent. The table has 100,000 or so clones, 86% seen once. Time point defined: baseline pretreatment blood. Treatment reported: 15 Gy SBRT to primary tumor, nephrectomy 4 weeks later. This renal cell carcinoma was of the clear cell type. Study results and caveats: Pretreatment tumor biopsies were lacking, so baseline clonotypes are unknown. From baseline, blood top tumor clonotypes peaked at 2 weeks post-radiation.

CDR1 MNHNS and CDR2 SASEGT come from the germline V gene. V dropped 3 bases and J dropped 4 bases, with 12 bases sitting between them. The CDR3 covers 14 residues. The chain joins TRBV6-1 to TRBJ1-1; unclear D gene. The specimen was blood, collected from a patient whose treatment included radiotherapy and nephrectomy. The TCR originated in a man in his fifties or sixties with renal cell carcinoma. For the CDR3, the DNA is TGTGCCAGCAGTGATAAGGGTGTGGGCACTGAAGCTTTCTTT. Translated, it gives CASSDKGVGTEAFF.